Each of the 3 T cell receptor beta chains below was sequenced from the same sample in a study of T cell responses to AZD1222 COVID-19 vaccine. Profiling relied on immunoSEQ multiplex PCR, and the TCRdb table lists in-frame clones only, not all of them. The sample lists about 97,000 clones; approximately 84% were seen once. This material consisted of peripheral blood, taken on day 0 of AZD1222 vaccination. All receptors derive from an adult in good health.

This clone was picked up one time. The gene calls are TRBV6-1 and TRBJ2-1; D could derive from TRBD1 or TRBD2 (5 bases each). The CDR3 runs 15 residues. The V end lost 3 bases, the J end lost 11 bases, and 20 bases lay between the germline ends. Germline V CDR1 and CDR2: MNHNS, SASEGT. The CDR3 spells CASSDGALGSEKQFF. The CDR3 DNA reads as TGTGCCAGCAGTGACGGGGCTCTGGGAAGCGAGAAGCAGTTCTTC.

The rearrangement uses TRBV9 and TRBJ2-3; no firm D call. V shed 0 bases and J shed 1 base, with 9 bases lying between them. The germline V gene encodes CDR1 SGDLS and CDR2 YYNGEE. CDR3 length: 15 residues. The CDR3: CASSVDGHGTDTQYF. The CDR3 DNA follows: TGTGCCAGCAGCGTAGACGGGCACGGCACAGATACGCAGTATTTT.

This rearrangement joins TRBV19 to TRBJ2-1; D remains ambiguous. Germline assignment: CDR1 LNHDA and CDR2 SQIVND (reference sequence). The CDR3 loop spans 16 amino acids. The V gene lost 5 bases and the J gene lost 2 bases, with 16 bases spanning the gap. The CDR3 sequence is CASSEPSTPPYNEQFF. The CDR3 coding sequence is TGTGCCAGTAGTGAGCCATCGACCCCGCCCTACAATGAGCAGTTCTTC. Together with reference TRBV19 and TRBJ2-1, the CDR3 gives the full variable domain: DGGITQSPKYLFRKEGQNVTLSCEQNLNHDAMYWYRQDPGQGLRLIYYSQIVNDFQKGDIAEGYSVSREKKESFPLTVTSAQKNPTAFYLCASSEPSTPPYNEQFFGPGTRLTVL.